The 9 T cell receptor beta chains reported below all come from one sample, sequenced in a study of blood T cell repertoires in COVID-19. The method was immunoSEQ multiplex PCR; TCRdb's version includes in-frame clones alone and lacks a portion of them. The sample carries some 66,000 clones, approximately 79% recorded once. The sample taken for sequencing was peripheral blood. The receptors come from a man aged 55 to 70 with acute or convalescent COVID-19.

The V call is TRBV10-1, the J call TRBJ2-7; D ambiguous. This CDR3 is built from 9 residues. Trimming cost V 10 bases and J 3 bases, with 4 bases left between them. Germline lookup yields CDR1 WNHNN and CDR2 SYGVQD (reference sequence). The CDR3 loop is CATNYEQYF. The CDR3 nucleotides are TGCGCCACTAACTACGAGCAGTACTTC.

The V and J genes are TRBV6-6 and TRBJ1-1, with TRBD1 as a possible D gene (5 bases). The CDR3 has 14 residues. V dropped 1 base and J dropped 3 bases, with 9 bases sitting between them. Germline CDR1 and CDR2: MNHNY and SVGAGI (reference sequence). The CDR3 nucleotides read TGTGCCAGCAGTTACTTTATCAGGGACACTGAAGCTTTCTTT. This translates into CASSYFIRDTEAFF.

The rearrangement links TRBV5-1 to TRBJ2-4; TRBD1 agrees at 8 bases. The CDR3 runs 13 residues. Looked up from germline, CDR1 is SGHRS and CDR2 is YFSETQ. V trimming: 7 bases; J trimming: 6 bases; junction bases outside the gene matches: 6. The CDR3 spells CASGSDRANIQYF. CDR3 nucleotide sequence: TGCGCCAGCGGATCGGACAGGGCAAACATTCAGTACTTC.

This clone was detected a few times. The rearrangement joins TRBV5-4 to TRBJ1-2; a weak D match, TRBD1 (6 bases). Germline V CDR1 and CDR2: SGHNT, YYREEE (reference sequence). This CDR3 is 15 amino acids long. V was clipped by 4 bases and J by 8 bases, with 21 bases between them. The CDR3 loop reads CASSKTTGSPRGYTF. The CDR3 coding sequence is TGTGCCAGCAGCAAGACCACAGGGTCACCCAGAGGCTACACCTTC.

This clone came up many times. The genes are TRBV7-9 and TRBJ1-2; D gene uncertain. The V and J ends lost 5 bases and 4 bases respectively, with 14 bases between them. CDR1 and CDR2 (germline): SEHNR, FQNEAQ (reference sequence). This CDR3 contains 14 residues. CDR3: CASSPWERPYGYTF. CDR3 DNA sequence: TGTGCCAGCAGCCCCTGGGAGAGGCCCTATGGCTACACCTTC.

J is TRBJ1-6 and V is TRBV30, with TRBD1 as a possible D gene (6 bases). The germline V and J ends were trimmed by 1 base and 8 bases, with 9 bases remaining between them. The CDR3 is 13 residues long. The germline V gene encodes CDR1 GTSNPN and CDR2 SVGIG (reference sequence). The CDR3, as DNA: TGTGCCTGGAGTGGCAGGGGCGATTCACCCCTCCACTTT. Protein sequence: CAWSGRGDSPLHF.

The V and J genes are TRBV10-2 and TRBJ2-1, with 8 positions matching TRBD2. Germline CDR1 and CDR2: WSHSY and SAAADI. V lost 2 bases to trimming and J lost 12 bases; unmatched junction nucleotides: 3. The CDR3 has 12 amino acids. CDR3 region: CASSEKLAGQFF. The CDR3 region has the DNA TGCGCCAGCAGTGAGAAGCTAGCGGGGCAGTTCTTC.

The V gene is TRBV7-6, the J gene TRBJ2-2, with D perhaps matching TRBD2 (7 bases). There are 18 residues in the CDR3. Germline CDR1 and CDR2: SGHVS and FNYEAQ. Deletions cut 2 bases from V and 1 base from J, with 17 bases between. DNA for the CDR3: TGTGCCAGCAGCTTAAGGTCGGGGGGCGAGCTGAACACCGGGGAGCTGTTTTTT. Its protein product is CASSLRSGGELNTGELFF.

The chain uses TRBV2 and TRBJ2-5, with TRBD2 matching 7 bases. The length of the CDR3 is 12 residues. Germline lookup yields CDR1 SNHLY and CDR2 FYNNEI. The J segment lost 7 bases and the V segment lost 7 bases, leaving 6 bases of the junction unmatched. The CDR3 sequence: CASTRLAVTQYF. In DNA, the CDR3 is TGTGCCAGCACGAGACTAGCAGTGACCCAGTACTTC.